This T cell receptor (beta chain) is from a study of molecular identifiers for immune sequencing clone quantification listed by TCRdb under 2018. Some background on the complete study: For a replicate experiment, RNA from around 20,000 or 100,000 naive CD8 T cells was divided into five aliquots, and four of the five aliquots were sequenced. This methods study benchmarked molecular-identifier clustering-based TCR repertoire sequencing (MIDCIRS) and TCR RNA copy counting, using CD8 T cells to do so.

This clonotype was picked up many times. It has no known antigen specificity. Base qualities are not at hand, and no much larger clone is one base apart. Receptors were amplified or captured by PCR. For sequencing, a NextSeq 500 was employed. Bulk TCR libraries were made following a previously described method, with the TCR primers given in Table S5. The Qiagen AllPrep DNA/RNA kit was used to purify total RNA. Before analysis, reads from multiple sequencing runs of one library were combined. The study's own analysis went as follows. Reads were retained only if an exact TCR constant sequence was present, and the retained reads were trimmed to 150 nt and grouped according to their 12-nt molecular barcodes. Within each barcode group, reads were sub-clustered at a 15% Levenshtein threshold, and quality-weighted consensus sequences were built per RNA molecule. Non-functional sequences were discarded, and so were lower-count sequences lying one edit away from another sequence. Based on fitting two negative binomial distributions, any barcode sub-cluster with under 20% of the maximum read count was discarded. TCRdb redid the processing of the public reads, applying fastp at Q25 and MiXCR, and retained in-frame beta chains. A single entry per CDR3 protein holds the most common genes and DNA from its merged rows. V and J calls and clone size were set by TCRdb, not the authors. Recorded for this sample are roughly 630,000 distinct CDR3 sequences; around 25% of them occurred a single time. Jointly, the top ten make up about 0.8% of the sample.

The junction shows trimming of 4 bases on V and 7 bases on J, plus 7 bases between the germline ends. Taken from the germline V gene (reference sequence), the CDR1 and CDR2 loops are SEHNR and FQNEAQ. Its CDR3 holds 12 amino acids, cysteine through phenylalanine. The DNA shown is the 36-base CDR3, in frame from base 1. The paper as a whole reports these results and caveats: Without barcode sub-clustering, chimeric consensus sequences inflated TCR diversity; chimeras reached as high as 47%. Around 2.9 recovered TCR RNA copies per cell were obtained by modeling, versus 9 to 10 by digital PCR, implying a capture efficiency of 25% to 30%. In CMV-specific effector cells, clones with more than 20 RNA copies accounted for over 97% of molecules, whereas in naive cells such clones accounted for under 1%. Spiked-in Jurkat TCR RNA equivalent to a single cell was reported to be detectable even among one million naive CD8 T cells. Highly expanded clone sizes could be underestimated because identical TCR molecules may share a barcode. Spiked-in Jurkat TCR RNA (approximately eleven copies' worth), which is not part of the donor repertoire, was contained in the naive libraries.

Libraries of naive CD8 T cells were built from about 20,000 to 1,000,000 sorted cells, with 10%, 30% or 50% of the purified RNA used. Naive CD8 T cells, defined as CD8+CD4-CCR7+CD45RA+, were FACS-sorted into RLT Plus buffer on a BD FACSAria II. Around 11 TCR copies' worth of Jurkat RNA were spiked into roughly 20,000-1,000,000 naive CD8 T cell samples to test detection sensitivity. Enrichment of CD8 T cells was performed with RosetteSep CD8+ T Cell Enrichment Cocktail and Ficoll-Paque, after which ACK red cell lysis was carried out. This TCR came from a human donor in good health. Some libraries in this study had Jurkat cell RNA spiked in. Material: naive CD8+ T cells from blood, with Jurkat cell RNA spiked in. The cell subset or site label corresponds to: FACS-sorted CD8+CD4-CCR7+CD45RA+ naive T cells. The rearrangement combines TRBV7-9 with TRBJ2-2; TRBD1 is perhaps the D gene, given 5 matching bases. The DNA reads TGTGCCAGCAGCTCGCAGGGCGGGGAGCTGTTTTTT. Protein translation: CASSSQGGELFF.